This T cell receptor (beta chain) was sequenced during a study of blood T cell repertoires in COVID-19. Study background: T cells, B-cell-depleted T cells, or PBMCs supplied cDNA or gDNA.

Germline V lookup: CDR1 SGHVS, CDR2 FQNEAQ. CDR3 length: 18 amino acids. Trimming took 0 bases from V and 0 from J, leaving 15 bases between them. Profiled with immunoSEQ multiplex PCR; TCRdb holds only in-frame clones, not every one. The sample yields some 140,000 clones, about 85% seen once. The sample was peripheral blood. The rearrangement joins TRBV7-8 to TRBJ1-3; D is undetermined. The source of this sequence is a man aged 55 to 70 with COVID-19, enrolled during active disease. In nucleotides, the CDR3 is TGTGCCAGCAGCTTAGCACCGGGAACTTCAAGCTCTGGAAACACCATATATTTT. Translation: CASSLAPGTSSSGNTIYF.